This T cell receptor (beta chain) was obtained from a study of blood T cell repertoires in COVID-19. Study background: The study drew acute and convalescent COVID-19 samples from the United States, Italy and Spain.

V lost 1 base to trimming and J lost 5 bases, with 17 bases between them. Germline assignment: CDR1 SGHVS and CDR2 FNYEAQ. The CDR3 is made up of 16 amino acids. As originally analysed: Amplification of reference gene primers was used by the study to estimate nucleated cell counts. The protocol was immunoSEQ multiplex PCR, while the TCRdb copy is restricted to in-frame clones and leaves out a portion. For V, J and clone size, that table is used; D and trimming come from the DNA. Of about 39,000 clones listed, more than 75% are singletons. The TCR sequence derives from a man aged 50 or older with active or convalescent COVID-19. The sample consisted of peripheral blood. This rearrangement joins TRBV7-6 to TRBJ2-5; D is perhaps TRBD1 (6 bases). Here the CDR3 DNA reads TGTGCCAGCAGCTTAGGTTACAGGGAGTTAAGGGAGACCCAGTACTTC. The encoded protein is CASSLGYRELRETQYF. Combining the CDR3 with reference TRBV7-6 and TRBJ2-5 gives the whole variable domain GAGVSQSPRYKVTKRGQDVALRCDPISGHVSLYWYRQALGQGPEFLTYFNYEAQQDKSGLPNDRFSAERPEGSISTLTIQRTEQRDSAMYRCASSLGYRELRETQYFGPGTRLLVL.